This T cell receptor (beta chain) was captured by sequencing in a study of T cell responses to AZD1222 COVID-19 vaccine. Study overall: Pooled samples include second doses given at about 4 or 12 weeks. Study results and limitations: Unmutated variant regions are reportedly the target of nearly half of TCRs that are spike-specific. Donors skewed white British and female; clonal diversity was possibly underestimated. An increase in Spike-specific TCR breadth and depth was observed after two AZD1222 doses.

This table comes from immunoSEQ multiplex PCR, and its TCRdb copy is limited to in-frame clones, with some not included. The sample records fewer than 200,000 clones, 85% to 90% being singletons. Germline V lookup: CDR1 KGHSH, CDR2 LQKENI. With V trimmed by 2 bases and J by 7 bases, 1 base remained unmatched. The CDR3 consists of 14 residues. Turning to this clone: The antigen is undetermined. The same CDR3 is also encoded by other DNA sequences in this sample.

The sequencing here drew on peripheral blood, taken on day 0 of AZD1222 vaccination. The clonotype originates from an adult in good health. This sequence joins TRBV18 and TRBJ1-6; the match to TRBD1 covers 8 bases. CDR3 amino acids: CASSPGQGNSPLHF. In DNA, the CDR3 is TGTGCCAGCTCACCAGGACAGGGAAATTCACCCCTCCACTTT.